The 29 T cell receptor beta chains in this list originate from one sample, sequenced in a study of blood T cell repertoires in COVID-19. The repertoire was sequenced with immunoSEQ multiplex PCR; TCRdb's copy has only in-frame clones and lacks some. The profile shows around 300,000 clones, over 85% of them singletons. Sequencing input: PBMCs or T cells enriched from blood (not recorded which). Source of these receptors: a woman in her fifties or sixties who had recovered from COVID-19.

This clone was recorded only once. This chain connects TRBV2 to TRBJ2-3; 7 nucleotides match TRBD2. Germline V gene data show CDR1 as SNHLY and CDR2 as FYNNEI. The trim removed 6 bases at V and 1 base at J, leaving 7 bases unmatched. The CDR3 has 15 amino acids. The CDR3 reads CASSGRNGGTDTQYF. The DNA for the CDR3 is TGTGCCAGCAGCGGGAGGAACGGGGGCACAGATACGCAGTATTTT.

The chain combines TRBV9 with TRBJ1-4, with D hard to call. This CDR3 spans 15 amino acids. Germline CDR1 SGDLS, CDR2 YYNGEE. V lost 0 bases, J lost 7 bases, and 13 bases lay in between. Written as DNA, the CDR3 is TGTGCCAGCAGCGTAGACGAGGGTTACGGTGAAAAACTGTTTTTT. Residues: CASSVDEGYGEKLFF.

This clone was picked up one time. This chain connects TRBV6-5 to TRBJ2-7; 11 bases match TRBD2. The ends lost 0 bases at V and 6 bases at J; junction bases unmatched: 4. Germline assignment: CDR1 MNHEY and CDR2 SVGAGI. This CDR3 spans 15 amino acids. CDR3 sequence reads: CASSYSKTSGVEQYF. CDR3 nucleotides: TGTGCCAGCAGTTACTCGAAGACTAGCGGGGTCGAGCAGTACTTC.

This clone was seen a single time. The gene calls are TRBV11-3 and TRBJ1-3, with D hard to call. Trimming cost V 6 bases and J 0 bases, with 6 bases left between them. The germline V gene has CDR1 SGHNT and CDR2 YENEEA. The CDR3 runs to 13 residues. The CDR3: CASSRSSGNTIYF. The CDR3 region has the DNA TGTGCCAGCAGTAGGAGCTCTGGAAACACCATATATTTT.

V and J are TRBV7-9 and TRBJ1-2; 11 positions match TRBD1. CDR1 is SEHNR, CDR2 FQNEAQ, per germline (reference sequence). The CDR3 covers 15 residues. Trimming took 6 bases from V and 0 from J; bases not matched to a gene: 3. The CDR3 DNA reads TGTGCCAGCAGTCGGACAGGGGGCTCTAACTATGGCTACACCTTC. This sequence encodes CASSRTGGSNYGYTF. The full variable domain, in which reference TRBV7-9 and TRBJ1-2 provide the parts outside the CDR3, is DTGVSQNPRHKITKRGQNVTFRCDPISEHNRLYWYRQTLGQGPEFLTYFQNEAQLEKSRLLSDRFSAERPKGSFSTLEIQRTEQGDSAMYLCASSRTGGSNYGYTFGSGTRLTVV.

The chain joins TRBV28 to TRBJ2-1; 9 bases align to TRBD2. The CDR3 extends over 15 amino acids. In germline, CDR1 is MDHEN, CDR2 SYDVKM. V dropped 7 bases and J dropped 3; count of bases not matched to a gene: 7. As DNA, the CDR3 is TGTGCCAGCACCCAGCGGGGGGCCTACTACAATGAGCAGTTCTTC. Residues: CASTQRGAYYNEQFF.

The rearrangement joins TRBV2 to TRBJ2-7, with 8 bases that match TRBD2. Germline V gene data show CDR1 as SNHLY and CDR2 as FYNNEI. The CDR3 has 14 residues. With 7 bases clipped from V and 3 bases from J, the junction kept 8 bases outside the gene matches. CDR3 nucleotide sequence: TGTGCCAGCACTTCACTAGCGGAGGACTACGAGCAGTACTTC. The encoded protein is CASTSLAEDYEQYF.

This chain connects TRBV28 to TRBJ2-7, with D possibly matching TRBD2 (6 bases). Trimming cost V 4 bases and J 5 bases, with 12 bases left between them. This CDR3 has 13 amino acids. The germline CDR1 and CDR2 sequences are MDHEN and SYDVKM. Here the CDR3 reads CASSSWGVHEQYF. The CDR3 DNA follows: TGTGCCAGCAGTTCCTGGGGGGTCCACGAGCAGTACTTC.

This chain links TRBV14 with TRBJ1-2; TRBD1 agrees at 10 bases. The CDR3 covers 13 residues. After removal of 3 bases from V and 5 bases from J, the junction contained 0 bases not matched to a gene. Germline V lookup: CDR1 SGHDN, CDR2 FVKESK. For the CDR3, the DNA is TGTGCCAGCAGCCAGGGACAGGGGTATGGCTACACCTTC. It encodes CASSQGQGYGYTF.

The V gene is TRBV13, the J gene TRBJ1-4, with TRBD1 as a possible D gene (6 bases). The CDR3 has 13 residues. V was shortened by 8 bases and J by 4 bases, with 11 bases between the two germline ends. The germline gives CDR1 PRHDT, CDR2 FYEKMQ (reference sequence). CDR3: CASGRTDNEKLFF. The CDR3 DNA is TGTGCCAGCGGCAGGACAGATAATGAAAAACTGTTTTTT.

This chain links TRBV5-1 with TRBJ2-1, with D possibly matching TRBD1 (5 bases). The V end lost 0 bases, the J end lost 8 bases, and 12 bases lay between the germline ends. The CDR3 length is 14 residues. From germline, CDR1 is SGHRS and CDR2 YFSETQ. The CDR3 sequence: CASSLVTRVDEQFF. CDR3 nucleotides: TGCGCCAGCAGCTTGGTCACCAGGGTGGATGAGCAGTTCTTC.

The gene calls are TRBV28 and TRBJ1-1; tentatively, D is TRBD1 (5 bases). The V and J ends lost 6 bases and 6 bases respectively, with 14 bases between them. Germline V gives CDR1 MDHEN, CDR2 SYDVKM. This CDR3 spans 13 amino acids. This chain's CDR3 is CASRLDSSAEAFF. The DNA of the CDR3 is TGTGCCAGCAGATTAGACAGCAGCGCTGAAGCTTTCTTT.

The J gene is TRBJ1-2, the V gene TRBV7-9; TRBD1 might be the D (5 bases). The CDR3 has 14 residues. With 10 bases removed from V and 3 bases from J, the gap between germline ends came to 18 bases. The germline CDR1 and CDR2 sequences are SEHNR and FQNEAQ (reference sequence). The CDR3 protein is CATLSGGMYYGYTF. CDR3 nucleotides: TGTGCCACCCTATCGGGGGGGATGTACTATGGCTACACCTTC.

The chain has TRBV19 and TRBJ1-1; 7 bases map to TRBD1. CDR3 length equals 15 residues. Per the germline V gene, CDR1 is LNHDA and CDR2 is SQIVND (reference sequence). Trimming at V came to 7 bases and at J to 1 base, leaving 9 bases not matched to a gene. The CDR3 coding sequence is TGTGCCAGTAACCTGGACAGGACGAAGAACACTGAAGCTTTCTTT. The encoded protein is CASNLDRTKNTEAFF.

As concerns this clone: An end of the junction differs from the germline gene, which may be a read error. The chain joins TRBV3-1 (or the pseudogene TRBV3-2) to TRBJ2-5, with 8 bases that match TRBD2. The germline gives CDR1 LGHDT, CDR2 YNNKEL (reference sequence). This CDR3 contains 14 residues. CDR3 nucleotide sequence: TGTGTCAGCAGCCAAGGGACTAGGTCTGAGACCCAGTACTTC. Translation gives CVSSQGTRSETQYF.

The chain employs TRBV6-5 and TRBJ1-6; TRBD1 aligns across 8 bases. CDR1 and CDR2 from the germline V gene are MNHEY and SVGAGI. The V segment lost 6 bases and the J segment 8 bases; nucleotides outside the gene matches: 9. The CDR3 is 15 amino acids. The CDR3 here is CASRPFTGGYSPLHF. Here the CDR3 DNA reads TGTGCCAGCAGGCCCTTTACAGGGGGGTATTCACCCCTCCACTTT.

The chain is built from TRBV7-3 and TRBJ1-1, with TRBD1 identical over 7 bases. Germline V CDR1 and CDR2: SGHTA, FQGTGA. The CDR3 loop spans 17 amino acids. Trimming removed 0 bases from V and 0 bases from J; junction bases left unmatched: 7. CDR3: CASSLTPGQDMNTEAFF. In DNA form, the CDR3 reads TGTGCCAGCAGCTTAACCCCAGGACAGGATATGAACACTGAAGCTTTCTTT.

To note about this clone: This sample also contains other DNA sequences that code for the same CDR3. The V and J genes are TRBV29-1 and TRBJ1-1; weak D call: TRBD1 (6 bases). Trimming stripped 3 bases from V and 1 base from J, with 9 bases between. The CDR3 consists of 13 residues. Germline CDR1 SQVTM, CDR2 ANQGSEA. The CDR3 region is CSVEGQTNTEAFF. In DNA form, the CDR3 reads TGCAGCGTTGAGGGACAAACGAACACTGAAGCTTTCTTT.

The chain has TRBV19 and TRBJ1-2; unclear D gene. CDR1 is LNHDA and CDR2 is SQIVND in the germline V gene (reference sequence). There are 12 residues in the CDR3. V lost 8 bases, J lost 3 bases, and 10 bases lay in between. CDR3 coding DNA: TGTGCCAGTGCACGAGGAGACTATGGCTACACCTTC. This translates into CASARGDYGYTF.

This clone was seen a few times. The chain carries TRBV6-1 and TRBJ2-7, with 9 bases matching TRBD2. This CDR3 contains 15 residues. The J segment lost 6 bases and the V segment lost 3 bases, leaving 9 bases of the junction unmatched. Germline CDR1 reads MNHNS; CDR2 reads SASEGT. This chain's CDR3 is CASSDGGGGAAEQYF. CDR3 sequence (DNA): TGTGCCAGCAGTGACGGGGGCGGGGGGGCCGCCGAGCAGTACTTC.

The chain couples TRBV27 to TRBJ2-3; D is perhaps TRBD2 (6 bases). The V end lost 3 bases, the J end lost 0 bases, and 7 bases lay between the germline ends. Germline assignment: CDR1 MNHEY and CDR2 SMNVEV (reference sequence). The CDR3 runs to 14 residues. The CDR3 DNA sequence: TGTGCCAGCAGTTTTAGCGGTAGCACAGATACGCAGTATTTT. The encoded protein is CASSFSGSTDTQYF.

The chain carries TRBV5-1 and TRBJ2-7, with a weak D call TRBD2 (5 bases). The germline CDR1 and CDR2 sequences are SGHRS and YFSETQ. This CDR3 is built from 13 residues. Trimming cost V 9 bases and J 6 bases, with 19 bases left between them. CDR3 coding DNA: TGCGCCACCACAAGAGAGGGTCGGGGCGAGCAGTACTTC. It codes for CATTREGRGEQYF.

This clone has only a few counts. V gene TRBV9 combines with J gene TRBJ2-7; D uncertain. CDR1 and CDR2 (germline): SGDLS, YYNGEE. This CDR3 has 14 residues. V lost 0 bases, J lost 0 bases, and 7 bases lay in between. The CDR3 bases are TGTGCCAGCAGCGTAGGTCTAGTCTCCTACGAGCAGTACTTC. Encoded protein: CASSVGLVSYEQYF.

This clone was recorded only once. This rearrangement joins TRBV12-3 or TRBV12-4 to TRBJ1-1; no firm D call. This CDR3 contains 13 residues. Trimming took 7 bases from V and 4 from J, leaving 13 bases between them. DNA of the CDR3: TGTGCCAGCACCTACGCGCTCGGCACTGAAGCTTTCTTT. Protein product: CASTYALGTEAFF.

The CDR3 here is CASSYKSGGTSYEQYF. In DNA, the CDR3 is TGTGCCAGCAGTTACAAGAGCGGGGGGACCTCCTACGAGCAGTACTTC. This chain links TRBV6-6 with TRBJ2-7; the match to TRBD2 covers 9 bases. The CDR3 covers 16 residues. J gave up 0 bases and V 2 bases, and 5 bases lay outside the gene matches. Per the germline V gene, CDR1 is MNHNY and CDR2 is SVGAGI (reference sequence).

For the CDR3, the DNA is TGTGCCTGGAAGGCCGAGGGGGTGAACACTGAAGCTTTCTTT. It specifies CAWKAEGVNTEAFF. The gene calls are TRBV30 and TRBJ1-1, with D possibly matching TRBD1 (6 bases). With 4 bases removed from V and 0 bases from J, the gap between germline ends came to 12 bases. The CDR3 extends over 14 amino acids. CDR1 is GTSNPN, CDR2 SVGIG, per germline (reference sequence). Supplemented by reference TRBV30 and TRBJ1-1, the full variable domain reads SQTIHQWPATLVQPVGSPLSLECTVEGTSNPNLYWYRQAAGRGLQLLFYSVGIGQISSEVPQNLSASRPQDRQFILSSKKLLLSDSGFYLCAWKAEGVNTEAFFGQGTRLTVV.

This clone has just a few counts. This chain joins TRBV7-2 and TRBJ2-3; D not certain. CDR3 size: 14 residues. Germline V gives CDR1 SGHTA, CDR2 FQGNSA. The V end lost 4 bases, the J end lost 0 bases, and 8 bases lay between the germline ends. DNA for the CDR3: TGTGCCAGCAGCTCCCCCCTTAGCACAGATACGCAGTATTTT. It yields the protein CASSSPLSTDTQYF.

The DNA for the CDR3 is TGTGCCAGCAGGGAGGGACAGGGTTTTCCAGCTTTCTTT. It yields the protein CASREGQGFPAFF. The V gene is TRBV7-3, the J gene TRBJ1-1, with 9 nucleotides matching TRBD1. There are 13 residues in the CDR3. V trimming: 6 bases; J trimming: 10 bases; junction bases outside the gene matches: 9. The germline gives CDR1 SGHTA, CDR2 FQGTGA.

This chain joins TRBV5-1 and TRBJ1-2, with TRBD1 identical over 7 bases. The length of the CDR3 is 16 residues. Germline V CDR1 and CDR2: SGHRS, YFSETQ. With 6 bases clipped from V and 4 bases from J, the junction kept 15 bases outside the gene matches. The CDR3 here is CASTVAGGVSGYGYTF. CDR3 coding DNA: TGCGCCAGCACGGTGGCAGGGGGAGTGAGCGGCTATGGCTACACCTTC.